These T cell receptor beta chains were read from a single sample in a study of T cells in Graves' hyperthyroidism and ophthalmopathy. TCRdb reprocessed the multiplex PCR reads via MiXCR and lists one record per CDR3 protein. The data hold about 570,000 distinct CDR3 sequences, with roughly 15% observed a single time. The sequenced sample consisted of blood. These receptors were taken from a middle-aged woman with Graves' hyperthyroidism. Both conserved end residues are part of each CDR3. A D gene is named only where the DNA matches it firmly. Rows give clone size only sometimes, using once, few, many, or a class for an expanded clone.

>TRBJ2-5|-|TRBV28|TRBD2
CAISTGGRPTQYF
TGTGCCATCTCGACTGGCGGGAGACCCACCCAGTACTTC
>TRBJ2-5|many|TRBV7-9|TRBD2
CASSLASGFQETQYF
TGTGCCAGCAGCTTGGCTAGCGGGTTTCAAGAGACCCAGTACTTC
>TRBJ2-1|-|TRBV9|TRBD2
CASSPRTSGSWDEQFF
TGTGCCAGCAGCCCAAGGACTAGCGGGAGTTGGGATGAGCAGTTCTTC
>TRBJ2-7|many|TRBV5-4|TRBD1
CASSQGQGLSYEQYF
TGTGCCAGCAGCCAGGGACAGGGCCTTTCCTACGAGCAGTACTTC
>TRBJ2-5|few|TRBV4-1|TRBD2
CASSQKLAGYQETQYF
TGCGCCAGCAGCCAGAAACTAGCGGGATACCAAGAGACCCAGTACTTC
>TRBJ2-2|many|TRBV24-1|-
CATRNSLQGPDGELFF
TGTGCCACCAGAAATAGTTTACAGGGACCGGACGGGGAGCTGTTTTTT
>TRBJ1-2|-|TRBV12-3/TRBV12-4|-
CASSSVSYYGYTF
TGTGCCAGCAGCTCGGTGAGCTACTATGGCTACACCTTC
>TRBJ2-5|few|TRBV20-1|TRBD2
CSAREPSGRVETQYF
TGCAGTGCTAGAGAGCCTAGCGGGAGGGTGGAGACCCAGTACTTC
>TRBJ2-1|-|TRBV12-3/TRBV12-4|TRBD2
CASNPSRSGLAAYNEQFF
TGTGCCAGCAACCCTTCCCGTTCGGGACTAGCGGCCTACAATGAGCAGTTCTTC
>TRBJ2-1|many|TRBV28|-
CASSYVRPNEQFF
TGTGCCAGCAGTTATGTACGCCCCAATGAGCAGTTCTTC
>TRBJ1-1|few|TRBV6-9|-
CASSYMGGGTEAFF
TGTGCCAGCAGTTACATGGGAGGGGGCACTGAAGCTTTCTTT
>TRBJ2-3|few|TRBV9|TRBD2
CASSRISGRVLEEDTQYF
TGTGCCAGCAGCCGTATTAGCGGGAGGGTTTTAGAGGAAGATACGCAGTATTTT
>TRBJ1-1|many|TRBV9|-
CASSPQMGATEAFF
TGTGCCAGCAGCCCACAAATGGGGGCCACTGAAGCTTTCTTT
>TRBJ1-3|few|TRBV30|-
CAWSRGHPSGNTIYF
TGTGCCTGGAGCCGAGGACACCCCTCTGGAAACACCATATATTTT
>TRBJ2-2|few|TRBV5-5|TRBD2
CASSPGTSGEVGTGELFF
TGTGCCAGCAGCCCCGGGACTAGCGGCGAGGTTGGCACCGGGGAGCTGTTTTTT
>TRBJ2-1|few|TRBV14|TRBD2
CASSREAGGAYNEQFF
TGTGCCAGCAGCCGAGAAGCGGGAGGCGCCTACAATGAGCAGTTCTTC
>TRBJ2-7|many|TRBV27|-
CASSAYSKGDEQYF
TGTGCCAGCAGTGCCTACAGCAAAGGGGACGAGCAGTACTTC
>TRBJ2-7|-|TRBV6-9|-
CASSYGQPTDEQYF
TGTGCCAGCAGTTACGGGCAGCCGACTGACGAGCAGTACTTC
>TRBJ2-5|-|TRBV25-1|TRBD1
CAIRDRQETQYF
TGTGCCATCAGGGACAGGCAAGAGACCCAGTACTTC
>TRBJ1-3|-|TRBV5-1|-
CASSLNTGHSGNTIYF
TGCGCCAGCAGCCTTAATACAGGCCACTCTGGAAACACCATATATTTT
>TRBJ1-2|many|TRBV28|-
CASSFSDSYGYTF
TGTGCCAGCAGTTTTAGCGACAGCTATGGCTACACCTTC
>TRBJ2-7|-|TRBV19|-
CATSRTASYEQYF
TGTGCCACTTCCCGGACGGCAAGCTACGAGCAGTACTTC
>TRBJ1-1|many|TRBV30|-
CAWSLIRDPIRMNTEAFF
TGTGCCTGGAGTCTAATCAGGGACCCTATACGAATGAACACTGAAGCTTTCTTT
>TRBJ2-7|-|TRBV6-2/TRBV6-3|-
CASTGLPLEQYF
TGTGCCTCAACGGGTCTTCCTCTGGAGCAGTACTTC
>TRBJ2-5|many|TRBV12-3/TRBV12-4|-
CASSRASGAGQETQYF
TGTGCCAGCAGTCGGGCCTCGGGGGCAGGTCAAGAGACCCAGTACTTC
>TRBJ2-7|many|TRBV6-2/TRBV6-3|-
CASRPRVQPTYEQYF
TGTGCCAGCAGGCCCAGGGTACAACCTACCTACGAGCAGTACTTC
>TRBJ2-7|many|TRBV28|-
CASSYPDSTYEQYF
TGTGCCAGCAGTTACCCGGACAGCACCTACGAGCAGTACTTC
>TRBJ1-2|-|TRBV10-1|-
CASSLQRNYGYTF
TGCGCCAGCAGTTTACAGCGCAACTATGGCTACACCTTC
>TRBJ1-2|-|TRBV4-1|-
CASSQLERSRPGGYGYTF
TGCGCCAGCAGCCAATTAGAGCGCTCCCGTCCAGGAGGCTATGGCTACACCTTC